This is a list of T cell receptor beta chains from one sample in a study of T cell responses to AZD1222 COVID-19 vaccine. The assay was immunoSEQ multiplex PCR, and TCRdb's table has in-frame clones only and misses some. This table has fewer than 200,000 clones, about 90% appearing once. The sequencing here drew on peripheral blood, taken 28 days after the second AZD1222 dose. Receptor source: an adult who received the AZD1222 COVID-19 vaccine. Each CDR3 is given with its conserved first and last residue. Clone size is given for some rows only: seen once, a few or many times, or a class if the clone is expanded.

v_call	cdr3_length	clone_size	cdr3_aa
TRBV5-1	15	-	CASSPTAGRAYEQYF
TRBV5-1	15	-	CASSLTGNSGNTIYF
TRBV10-3	18	-	CAISDGLAGGSNTGELFF
TRBV9	17	few	CASSPHSTEGFGFEQYF
TRBV18	16	few	CASSPLQHYSNQPQHF
TRBV6-6	12	-	CASSYGTGEGHF
TRBV27	13	-	CASSFSHGGGYTF
TRBV5-1	16	-	CASSLARLPGADTQYF
TRBV9	17	-	CASSAPLGQDDNSPLHF
TRBV5-3	15	-	CARSLLAGGSYEQYF
TRBV7-8	13	few	CASSLARTYEQYF
TRBV4-2	16	-	CASSQGETGEGQPQHF
TRBV19	15	-	CASTTGTGGGETQYF
TRBV20-1	13	-	CSASWTGDQPQHF
TRBV28	14	-	CASSETGQLYEQYF
TRBV5-1	11	-	CASSLADTQYF
TRBV19	12	few	CASSWFTGELFF
TRBV7-9	14	-	CASSVTGTWDEQFF
TRBV7-2	13	-	CASSPSVGYEQFF
TRBV9	15	few	CASSAGTQRYNEQFF
TRBV12-3/TRBV12-4	13	-	CASSPRGESEQYF
TRBV5-4	16	-	CASSLLGTPGVGELFF
TRBV5-1	15	-	CASAGGGGNGYEQYF
TRBV19	14	-	CASSPPGGGSPLHF